Sequencing of this T cell receptor (beta chain) was carried out in a study of cytomegalovirus exposure and HLA in healthy donors. Across the study: HLA-typed donors were the source of 90 million or so unique TCRs, which an early data release held.

Overall study findings and caveats: The classifier reportedly diagnosed cytomegalovirus status with high sensitivity and specificity.

Amplification used 60 Vbeta primers and 13 Jbeta primers. Some clones are missing from TCRdb's copy, which holds only in-frame ones; the method was immunoSEQ multiplex PCR. There are around 100,000 clones in the sample; about three quarters occur only once, and 4% to 5.5% lies in the top ten. Remarks on this clone: The antigen remains unidentified.

This CDR3 comprises 14 residues. Germline V lookup: CDR1 GTSNPN, CDR2 SVGIG (reference sequence). Sample: PBMCs. The sequence was collected from a male donor in good health and CMV-seropositive. The chain is built from TRBV30 and TRBJ2-5; D uncertain. The J call may not be correct, given that the DNA end is closer to TRBJ2-7. CDR3 residues: CAWSVQHRTYEQYF. The CDR3, as DNA: TGTGCCTGGAGTGTACAACACAGAACCTACGAGCAGTACTTC.